These 21 T cell receptor beta chains originate from one sample sequenced in a study of vaccination and CD4 T cells after COVID-19. Stated treatment: approximately 9-day PBMC culture with coronavirus spike peptide pools or control peptides (ViraFEST assay). The unexposed donor provided CD4+ T cells, which were taken before the COVID-19 pandemic (2011-2018). Researchers used the Oncomine TCR Beta short-read assay to sequence DNA from cultured CD4+ T cells. CD4+ T cells were cultured, and genomic DNA was extracted from them. TCRdb re-analysed the PCR reads in MiXCR, keeping a single row per CDR3 protein. The table has over 8,500 distinct CDR3 sequences, around 29% seen once; the top ten hold roughly 15%. Their antigens are not known. The sample taken for sequencing was CD4+ T cells from blood, cultured in vitro. The receptors were gathered from a human donor in good health.

CDR3 residues: CASSFGTGTYGYTF. The CDR3 DNA follows: TGTGCCAGCAGCTTTGGGACAGGGACCTATGGCTACACCTTC. The chain carries TRBV6-1 and TRBJ1-2, with TRBD1 matching over 9 bases. After removal of 6 bases from V and 4 bases from J, the junction contained 6 bases not matched to a gene. Germline V CDR1 and CDR2: MNHNS, SASEGT. This CDR3 spans 14 amino acids.

The chain uses TRBV20-1 and TRBJ2-5, with 8 nucleotides matching TRBD2. CDR3 length: 12 amino acids. Germline assignment: CDR1 DFQATT and CDR2 SNEGSKA (reference sequence). The trim removed 6 bases at V and 4 bases at J, leaving 4 bases unmatched. In DNA, the CDR3 is TGCAGTGCCCCGGGGGGGCGAGAGACCCAGTACTTC. Its translation is CSAPGGRETQYF.

The rearrangement joins TRBV28 to TRBJ2-7; 11 positions match TRBD2. Per germline, CDR1 MDHEN and CDR2 SYDVKM. Germline trimming cut 3 bases from V and 3 bases from J; bases unmatched to any gene: 4. The CDR3 is 15 amino acids. The CDR3 DNA follows: TGTGCCAGCAGTTTCCGTACTAGCGGGAGCTACGAGCAGTACTTC. Translation: CASSFRTSGSYEQYF.

The V gene is TRBV20-1, the J gene TRBJ2-3; 7 bases line up with TRBD1. Germline V gene data show CDR1 as DFQATT and CDR2 as SNEGSKA (reference sequence). J lost 2 bases, V lost 3 bases, and 11 bases had no gene match. This CDR3 region has 16 residues. CDR3 coding DNA: TGCAGTGCTAGCTCCCTAGGGGGCTGGAACACAGATACGCAGTATTTT. Its translation: CSASSLGGWNTDTQYF.

The chain employs TRBV20-1 and TRBJ2-1, with TRBD2 matching over 9 bases. Looked up from germline, CDR1 is DFQATT and CDR2 is SNEGSKA (reference sequence). The trim removed 6 bases at V and 6 bases at J, leaving 12 bases unmatched. CDR3 size: 15 residues. CDR3 protein: CSASPSGIFSNEQFF. DNA of the CDR3: TGCAGTGCCTCGCCTAGCGGGATTTTTTCCAATGAGCAGTTCTTC.

The chain employs TRBV15 and TRBJ1-4, with 7 bases identical to TRBD1. Germline V gene lookup returns CDR1 LNHNV and CDR2 YYDKDF (reference sequence). The CDR3 contains 16 residues. Trimming removed 1 base from V and 7 bases from J; junction bases left unmatched: 9. The CDR3 reads CATSRGGTAGGEKLFF. CDR3 nucleotides: TGTGCCACCAGCAGAGGAGGGACAGCTGGAGGTGAAAAACTGTTTTTT.

The V and J genes are TRBV7-2 and TRBJ2-2; 9 bases fit TRBD1. Looked up from germline, CDR1 is SGHTA and CDR2 is FQGNSA. CDR3 length: 14 residues. V shed 3 bases, J shed 4 bases, and the junction held 0 bases outside the gene matches. For the CDR3, the DNA is TGTGCCAGCAGCTTGGGACAGGGCACCGGGGAGCTGTTTTTT. Its protein product is CASSLGQGTGELFF.

This chain connects TRBV6-1 to TRBJ2-1; no definite D call. Trimming stripped 6 bases from V and 3 bases from J, with 15 bases between. The germline V gene has CDR1 MNHNS and CDR2 SASEGT. The CDR3 extends over 15 amino acids. The CDR3 region has the DNA TGTGCCAGCAGGCCTTTTTCCCTGCTCTACAATGAGCAGTTCTTC. Its translation is CASRPFSLLYNEQFF.

In this sample, this clonotype turned up a few times. The chain carries TRBV6-2 or TRBV6-3 and TRBJ1-5; no definite D call. The CDR3 runs 15 residues. V was pared by 6 bases and J by 7 bases, with 19 bases between. CDR1 and CDR2 (germline): MNHEY, SVGEGT. CDR3 protein: CASRGIGMGHQPQHF. DNA for the CDR3: TGTGCCAGCAGGGGCATAGGGATGGGCCACCAGCCCCAGCATTTT.

This clonotype has just a few counts. The V gene is TRBV20-1, the J gene TRBJ2-2, with 11 bases matching TRBD2. The CDR3 runs 15 residues. V lost 5 bases, J lost 7 bases, and 9 bases stayed unmatched. Germline V gene lookup returns CDR1 DFQATT and CDR2 SNEGSKA (reference sequence). CDR3 loop: CSASRLAGFSGELFF. The CDR3 nucleotides are TGCAGTGCTTCACGACTAGCGGGATTTAGCGGGGAGCTGTTTTTT.

This clonotype was observed a handful of times. V and J are TRBV7-6 and TRBJ2-1, with TRBD2 matching over 13 bases. Germline CDR1 SGHVS, CDR2 FNYEAQ. The CDR3 loop spans 21 amino acids. With V trimmed by 5 bases and J by 0 bases, 16 bases remained unmatched. The chain's CDR3 is CASSPNLWGTSGKSSYNEQFF. The DNA of the CDR3 is TGTGCCAGCAGCCCCAATTTGTGGGGGACTAGCGGGAAGAGCTCCTACAATGAGCAGTTCTTC.

J is TRBJ2-5 and V is TRBV24-1, with 10 bases aligning to TRBD1. From germline, CDR1 is KGHDR and CDR2 SFDVKD. The CDR3 sequence is 16 residues long. Germline trimming cut 2 bases from V and 4 bases from J; bases unmatched to any gene: 6. The CDR3 sequence is CATSDSPRTGGETQYF. CDR3 in DNA: TGTGCCACCAGTGATTCCCCCCGGACAGGGGGAGAGACCCAGTACTTC.

The V gene is TRBV11-1, the J gene TRBJ2-5; D possibly matches TRBD1 or TRBD2 (5 bases each). Germline V lookup: CDR1 SGHAT, CDR2 FQDESV (reference sequence). The CDR3 contains 15 residues. V shed 5 bases and J shed 3 bases, with 16 bases lying between them. The CDR3 DNA is TGTGCCAGCAGCCTTACCGGGACGACGGAAGAGACCCAGTACTTC. It specifies CASSLTGTTEETQYF.

CDR3 protein: CAWSRRQDTQYF. The CDR3 DNA follows: TGTGCCTGGAGTCGCCGTCAAGATACGCAGTATTTT. The chain couples TRBV30 to TRBJ2-3; D is undetermined. There are 12 residues in the CDR3. In germline, CDR1 is GTSNPN, CDR2 SVGIG (reference sequence). V was trimmed by 2 bases and J by 5 bases, leaving 8 bases between them.

Concerning this clonotype: At one end the junction does not follow the germline gene, possibly because of a read error. The chain links TRBV7-7 to TRBJ2-2; D uncertain. This CDR3 contains 13 residues. The V gene's germline CDR1 is SSHAT and CDR2 FNYEAQ (reference sequence). CDR3 nucleotide sequence: TGTGCTAGCAGCTTGCGTAGCACCGGGGAGCTGTTTTTT. It specifies CASSLRSTGELFF.

The chain carries TRBV5-1 and TRBJ2-7; D is possibly TRBD2 (5 bases). CDR3 length equals 13 residues. The germline V and J ends were trimmed by 0 bases and 4 bases, with 8 bases remaining between them. Germline CDR1 reads SGHRS; CDR2 reads YFSETQ. CDR3 in amino acids: CASSLVGEYEQYF. CDR3 sequence (DNA): TGCGCCAGCAGCTTGGTCGGGGAGTACGAGCAGTACTTC.

This clonotype is labeled medium-sized. The V call is TRBV20-1, the J call TRBJ1-1; D remains ambiguous. The CDR3 is made up of 12 amino acids. CDR1 DFQATT and CDR2 SNEGSKA come from the germline V gene (reference sequence). V gave up 3 bases and J gave up 4 bases, with 9 bases separating them. The CDR3 sequence is CSASLRTTEAFF. The CDR3 nucleotides read TGCAGTGCTAGTCTCAGGACCACTGAAGCTTTCTTT.

V is TRBV7-9 and J is TRBJ2-7; possibly TRBD1 or TRBD2 for D (5 bases each). The CDR3 is 15 residues long. Germline loops: CDR1 SEHNR, CDR2 FQNEAQ (reference sequence). The ends were cut back, 3 bases at V and 5 bases at J, with 17 bases in the middle. The DNA of the CDR3 is TGTGCCAGCAGCTTCCCGGGACCCCGATACAACGAGCAGTACTTC. It specifies CASSFPGPRYNEQYF. Combining the CDR3 with reference TRBV7-9 and TRBJ2-7 gives the whole variable domain DTGVSQNPRHKITKRGQNVTFRCDPISEHNRLYWYRQTLGQGPEFLTYFQNEAQLEKSRLLSDRFSAERPKGSFSTLEIQRTEQGDSAMYLCASSFPGPRYNEQYFGPGTRLTVT.

The chain couples TRBV7-2 to TRBJ2-2, with D perhaps TRBD2 (6 bases). Germline values: CDR1 SGHTA, CDR2 FQGNSA. V lost 5 bases and J lost 8, with 18 bases in between. CDR3 length: 15 residues. The CDR3 protein is CASSDQATSSGELFF. CDR3 sequence (DNA): TGTGCCAGCAGCGACCAGGCTACTAGCTCGGGGGAGCTGTTTTTT.

This clonotype was seen a handful of times. The chain is built from TRBV6-2 or TRBV6-3 and TRBJ2-5, with a tentative D call TRBD1 (6 bases). Trimming took 2 bases from V and 7 from J, leaving 17 bases between them. The CDR3 runs 15 residues. Germline V gene lookup returns CDR1 MNHEY and CDR2 SVGEGT. CDR3 loop: CASSYGAVQTGTQYF. Written as DNA, the CDR3 is TGTGCCAGCAGTTACGGGGCAGTCCAGACAGGGACCCAGTACTTC.

This clonotype was seen more than once but under ten times. The gene calls are TRBV6-1 and TRBJ2-7; no firm D call. V shed 7 bases and J shed 2 bases, with 12 bases lying between them. Per the germline V gene, CDR1 is MNHNS and CDR2 is SASEGT. The CDR3 totals 13 residues. CDR3 sequence: CASKKSPPYEQYF. In DNA, the CDR3 is TGTGCCAGCAAGAAGAGTCCACCCTACGAGCAGTACTTC.